This TCR beta chain was recovered during a study of follicular helper T cells after annual influenza vaccination listed by TCRdb under 2017. At the level of the whole study: Blood was collected on days 0, 7 and 28 after each seasonal influenza vaccination. One week after vaccination, a second recruited cohort of eleven to twelve subjects (Table S1) displayed a similar ICOS+CD38+ cTfh response. Six subjects had multi-year samples: four covered two vaccination seasons and two covered three seasons. Samples from 2013-2014 were cryopreserved, whereas samples from about 2015 were processed immediately after collection. To look at recall of cTfh clones, some subjects were tracked through successive annual vaccinations covering the 2013-2014, 2014-2015 and 2015-2016 seasons.

Overall study results and their limits: Day 7 ICOS+CD38+ clones were most often found later in ICOS-CD38- cTfh, suggesting that subset may serve as a memory reservoir. Successive annual vaccinations recalled a recurrent oligoclonal ICOS+CD38+ cTfh response that contained tetramer and AIM influenza-specific clonotypes. Because only 10-20% of the analyzed cells gave productive TCRB sequences, there was no way to sample rare clonotypes. ICOS+CD38+ cTfh clonality correlated with the frequency of that population, and its change correlated with the change in circulating plasmablast frequency.

The CDR1 and CDR2 encoded by the germline V gene are MNHNS and SASEGT. V ends up 4 bases short and J 4 bases short, with an unmatched junction base count of 5. The CDR3, cysteine through phenylalanine, is 16 amino acids long. Only CDR3 DNA remains: 48 bases, in frame from the first base. This sample's time point label indicates: 2014-2015 season, 7 days after vaccination. Adults received seasonal inactivated influenza vaccine (Fluvarix), and TCRB sequencing tracked sorted blood CD4 subsets before and after vaccination. To be eligible, subjects had to be community-dwelling and could not have received an influenza vaccine during the previous 6 months. Subjects were excluded for influenza vaccine contraindications, substance abuse, HIV/AIDS, active malignancy, immunomodulatory medication, or active illness such as respiratory infection. At each time point, somewhere between about 40 and 110 mL of blood was taken. Circulating Tfh were defined as non-naive CD4+CXCR5+PD-1+ cells and sorted into ICOS+CD38+ and ICOS-CD38- fractions. PBMC were isolated using Ficoll-Paque PLUS or SepMate separation. Before DNA was extracted, the cell subsets were sorted from PBMC using a BD FACS Aria.

A remark on this clone: Its antigen is unknown. Base qualities are not recorded, but no much larger clone differs from it by a single base.

Libraries were built with the immunoSEQ multiplex PCR assay. Adaptive Biotechnologies handled the TCRB amplification, library preparation, sequencing and preliminary bioinformatics at Survey level resolution. For TCRB sequencing, genomic DNA from sorted cTfh populations was amplified by multiplex PCR. Per the original workflow: Clonality was calculated in R as 1 minus normalized Shannon entropy, and the Gini index was computed with the R package ineq. Overlap score was defined as the summed counts of shared sequences divided by the total counts of all sequences in both compared samples. The significance of shared clonotypes was tested with Fisher's exact test, assuming a theoretical repertoire of 10^7 TCRB sequences. TCRdb retrieved this table from immuneACCESS and kept in-frame rearrangements only. Not all clones are present; in checked studies, unresolved V genes account for under half, and no reason is known for the remainder. That table supplies the V and J calls and clone size; D and trimming were determined from the DNA. This sample gives roughly 15,000 clones in total; approximately 88% of them show up just once. Of the sample, approximately 1.2% falls within the top ten clones.

The clonotype was recovered from an adult who received the influenza vaccine. The sample in question was CXCR5+ CD38- circulating T follicular helper cells from blood, obtained 7 days after influenza vaccination. The cell subset or site label corresponds to: circulating Tfh, non-naive CD4+CXCR5+PD-1+ (ICOS+CD38+ or ICOS-CD38-). This chain is built from TRBV6-1 and TRBJ2-1; 12 bases in the middle match TRBD2. The CDR3 protein is CASSATGTSGYNEQFF. The DNA sequence is TGTGCCAGCAGTGCTACCGGGACTAGCGGGTACAATGAGCAGTTCTTC.